The clone carrying this T cell receptor (beta chain) was counted only a few times. No antigen is known for it. The authors reverse transcribed all of the isolated RNA, so sequencing captured expressed TCRB transcripts. Produced via immunoSEQ multiplex PCR; TCRdb's table is partial and in-frame only. The sample has nearly 700,000 clones; over 10% are singletons. The germline CDR1 and CDR2 sequences are SGHTA and FQGNSA. The CDR3 loop spans 12 amino acids. V was clipped by 1 base and J by 3 bases, with 4 bases between them. The sample belongs to a study of beta chain features in type 1 diabetes. In the study overall: Examination of sorted cells across all samples involved about 99 million cells.

Cells sorted by CD45RO/CCR7/CD25/CD127/CD95/CD27 comprised CD4+ naive, central memory, regulatory and stem cell-like memory cells. Sorting gave populations that all exceeded 98% purity. Study-wide results and caveats: Significant though moderate, a shortening of TCRB CDR3s appeared in all four CD4+ subsets of Type 1 diabetes patients. Patients with type 1 diabetes showed fewer VDJ junction insertions and more deletions.

The sample comprised naive CD4+ T cells from blood. The sequence was obtained from a man between 18 and 29 years old with type 1 diabetes. The J gene is TRBJ2-7, the V gene TRBV7-2, with D hard to call. CDR3 sequence (DNA): TGTGCCAGCAGCTTAGTTGTCTACGAGCAGTACTTC. This sequence encodes CASSLVVYEQYF.